This section outlines one T cell receptor beta chain sequence together with its context. The CDR3 length is 13 residues. Germline CDR1 reads SNHLY; CDR2 reads FYNNEI. V lost 3 bases, J lost 5 bases, and 10 bases lay in between. The sample comes from a study of identifying expanded T cells in peripheral blood. Clones were sequenced by immunoSEQ multiplex PCR, and TCRdb holds only the in-frame ones, with some missing. The repertoire holds around 90,000 clones, with around 88% as singletons. The clonotype was recovered from a person aged 18-69 years in good health. Material for sequencing was blood. J is TRBJ2-5 and V is TRBV2; tentative D call: TRBD2 (7 bases). CDR3: CASSEEGGETQYF. The CDR3 nucleotides read TGTGCCAGCAGTGAGGAGGGGGGGGAGACCCAGTACTTC.